The next 32 T cell receptor beta chains were all read from a single sample in a study of glioma-infiltrating T cells after dendritic cell vaccination. TCRdb's table, derived via immunoSEQ multiplex PCR, lists solely in-frame clones and lacks some. This sample carries under 40,000 clones, roughly 90% of them seen once, and the ten largest clones take less than 2.5%. This sample comprised blood, obtained before dendritic cell vaccination. The receptors shown here come from a human donor with glioblastoma.

CDR3 sequence: CASSSRTGYDEQYF. The CDR3 bases are TGTGCCAGCAGCTCCCGGACAGGGTACGACGAGCAGTACTTC. The J gene is TRBJ2-7, the V gene TRBV7-2; 8 bases match TRBD1. This CDR3 contains 14 residues. V gave up 4 bases and J gave up 5 bases; unmatched junction bases: 7. Germline V CDR1 and CDR2: SGHTA, FQGNSA.

By sample share, this clone is medium-sized (0.01 to 0.1%). V and J are TRBV5-6 and TRBJ2-5; 7 bases align to TRBD1. The CDR3 runs 14 residues. Germline CDR1 reads SGHDT; CDR2 reads YYEEEE. Germline trimming cut 6 bases from V and 6 bases from J; bases unmatched to any gene: 11. This CDR3 reads CASTLGQTPKTQYF. CDR3 nucleotide sequence: TGTGCCAGCACCCTGGGACAGACGCCCAAGACCCAGTACTTC.

The rearrangement links TRBV2 to TRBJ2-4; TRBD2 agrees at 13 bases. Germline CDR1 and CDR2: SNHLY and FYNNEI. This CDR3 contains 18 residues. V was clipped by 6 bases and J by 0 bases; unmatched bases: 8. CDR3 region: CASSETSGGFLAKNIQYF. Here the CDR3 DNA reads TGTGCCAGCAGCGAGACTAGCGGGGGGTTTCTAGCCAAAAACATTCAGTACTTC. Looking up the rest from reference TRBV2 and TRBJ2-4 gives the full variable domain: EPEVTQTPSHQVTQMGQEVILRCVPISNHLYFYWYRQILGQKVEFLVSFYNNEISEKSEIFDDQFSVERPDGSNFTLKIRSTKLEDSAMYFCASSETSGGFLAKNIQYFGAGTRLSVL.

This chain's CDR3 is CASSFLGQGDSPLHF. DNA for the CDR3: TGTGCCAGCAGCTTTCTAGGTCAGGGTGATTCACCCCTCCACTTT. The gene calls are TRBV5-6 and TRBJ1-6; possibly TRBD1 for D (5 bases). Trimming cost V 2 bases and J 8 bases, with 14 bases left between them. This CDR3 has 15 residues. Per the germline V gene, CDR1 is SGHDT and CDR2 is YYEEEE. Variable domain in full (rest from reference TRBV5-6 and TRBJ1-6): DAGVTQSPTHLIKTRGQQVTLRCSPKSGHDTVSWYQQALGQGPQFIFQYYEEEERQRGNFPDRFSGHQFPNYSSELNVNALLLGDSALYLCASSFLGQGDSPLHFGNGTRLTVT.

This CDR3 reads CASSEAGGDTEAFF. For the CDR3, the DNA is TGTGCCAGCAGTGAAGCAGGGGGCGACACTGAAGCTTTCTTT. The rearrangement links TRBV6-1 to TRBJ1-1; TRBD1 aligns across 7 bases. The trim removed 0 bases at V and 3 bases at J, leaving 1 base unmatched. The CDR3 has 14 amino acids. CDR1 MNHNS and CDR2 SASEGT come from the germline V gene.

V is TRBV19 and J is TRBJ1-5, with D unclear. Germline-derived CDR1 and CDR2 are LNHDA and SQIVND (reference sequence). Trimming shortened V by 3 bases and J by 4 bases, and 7 bases separated the two germline ends. CDR3 length equals 13 residues. DNA of the CDR3: TGTGCCAGTAGTATTCCGGGTAATCAGCCCCAGCATTTT. Its translation: CASSIPGNQPQHF.

CDR3 DNA sequence: TGTGCCAGCTCTGACAGTTTAATGAACACTGAAGCTTTCTTT. This encodes CASSDSLMNTEAFF. The chain has TRBV18 and TRBJ1-1, with D perhaps TRBD1 (5 bases). Germline values: CDR1 KGHSH, CDR2 LQKENI. This CDR3 has 14 amino acids. The germline V and J ends were trimmed by 6 bases and 0 bases, with 11 bases remaining between them.

V and J are TRBV5-1 and TRBJ2-7; 12 bases agree with TRBD1. The CDR3 is 17 amino acids. With V trimmed by 3 bases and J by 0 bases, 7 bases remained unmatched. Germline V gives CDR1 SGHRS, CDR2 YFSETQ. The CDR3 is CASSWGQGATVSYEQYF. In DNA form, the CDR3 reads TGCGCCAGCAGCTGGGGACAGGGGGCGACAGTCTCCTACGAGCAGTACTTC.

Worth noting for this clone: An end of the junction does not agree with germline; a read error may underlie this. V is TRBV5-1 and J is TRBJ1-1; D possibly corresponds to TRBD1 (6 bases). This CDR3 has 14 amino acids. Per the germline V gene, CDR1 is SGHRS and CDR2 is YFSETQ. The CDR3 DNA sequence: TGCGTCAGCAGCGCTGGCGTCAGGGGTGAAGAAGCTTTCTTT. This gives the protein CVSSAGVRGEEAFF.

CDR3 sequence: CASSQEGGGWYQETQYF. For the CDR3, the DNA is TGCGCCAGCAGCCAAGAAGGCGGGGGCTGGTACCAAGAGACCCAGTACTTC. The gene calls are TRBV4-1 and TRBJ2-5, with D perhaps matching TRBD2 (7 bases). This CDR3 has 17 residues. Trimming took off 0 bases at V and 0 bases at J, with 14 bases between the two ends. The germline gives CDR1 MGHRA, CDR2 YSYEKL.

The V gene is TRBV6-4, the J gene TRBJ2-3; the match to TRBD1 covers 8 bases. Germline-derived CDR1 and CDR2 are MRHNA and SNTAGT. The CDR3 contains 15 residues. The V segment lost 6 bases and the J segment 2 bases; nucleotides outside the gene matches: 7. The CDR3 sequence: CASSPGTGVTDTQYF. The CDR3 coding sequence is TGTGCCAGCAGCCCCGGGACAGGTGTCACAGATACGCAGTATTTT.

The chain joins TRBV6-6 to TRBJ1-1; TRBD1 is a possible D gene (5 bases). CDR1 MNHNY and CDR2 SVGAGI come from the germline V gene (reference sequence). The CDR3 spans 13 residues. V gave up 8 bases and J gave up 1 base, with 11 bases separating them. Here the CDR3 reads CASQKQGNTEAFF. The CDR3 DNA reads as TGTGCCAGCCAAAAGCAGGGGAACACTGAAGCTTTCTTT.

The genes are TRBV7-2 and TRBJ1-5, with 9 bases that match TRBD1. The V gene end was trimmed by 6 bases and the J gene end by 2 bases; junction bases not matched to a gene: 5. The CDR3 runs to 15 residues. The V gene's germline CDR1 is SGHTA and CDR2 FQGNSA. The DNA of the CDR3 is TGTGCCAGCAGAGTGGACAGGGGAGGCAATCAGCCCCAGCATTTT. This encodes CASRVDRGGNQPQHF.

The chain is built from TRBV10-3 and TRBJ2-4; 9 bases fit TRBD2. This CDR3 spans 14 amino acids. The germline CDR1 and CDR2 sequences are ENHRY and SYGVKD. J lost 10 bases, V lost 0 bases, and 4 bases had no gene match. The CDR3 bases are TGTGCCATCAGTGAGTCAATAGCGGGGGATATTCAGTACTTC. Its protein product is CAISESIAGDIQYF.

The rearrangement links TRBV5-1 to TRBJ2-7; D is ambiguous. CDR3 length equals 12 residues. Germline V gene data show CDR1 as SGHRS and CDR2 as YFSETQ. Trimming removed 3 bases at V and 6 bases at J, with 10 bases between. Here the CDR3 reads CASSSHSTEQYF. The DNA for the CDR3 is TGCGCCAGCAGCTCCCACAGCACCGAGCAGTACTTC.

The chain links TRBV6-5 to TRBJ2-3; D gene ambiguous. The V end was cut by 2 bases, the J end by 11 bases, with 14 bases between. Germline CDR1 reads MNHEY; CDR2 reads SVGAGI. The CDR3 spans 13 residues. This CDR3 is CASSYLSSGMQYF. In nucleotides, the CDR3 is TGTGCCAGCAGTTACCTGTCTTCAGGTATGCAGTATTTT.

Of note for this clone: An end of the junction differs from the germline gene, which may be a read error. Distinct nucleotide sequences in the sample also encode this CDR3. The CDR3 sequence is CASGADSYNSPLHF. DNA for the CDR3: TGTGCCAGCGGAGCCGACTCCTATAATTCCCCCCTCCACTTT. This chain links TRBV7-9 with TRBJ1-6; D remains ambiguous. This CDR3 is built from 14 residues. CDR1 SEHNR and CDR2 FQNEAQ come from the germline V gene (reference sequence).

The genes are TRBV19 and TRBJ1-5; D may be TRBD1 (5 bases). Trimming stripped 3 bases from V and 6 bases from J, with 18 bases between. The CDR3 covers 16 residues. CDR1 and CDR2 (germline): LNHDA, SQIVND (reference sequence). CDR3 protein: CASSIRQGSSAQPQHF. The CDR3 DNA reads TGTGCCAGTAGTATTCGTCAGGGTAGTAGTGCTCAGCCCCAGCATTTT.

This chain connects TRBV7-9 to TRBJ1-2; TRBD1 aligns across 8 bases. Germline loops: CDR1 SEHNR, CDR2 FQNEAQ (reference sequence). V shed 5 bases, J shed 0 bases, and the junction held 5 bases outside the gene matches. The CDR3 runs to 15 residues. The CDR3 sequence is CASSPAGGANYGYTF. The CDR3 DNA follows: TGTGCCAGCAGCCCAGCAGGGGGCGCTAACTATGGCTACACCTTC.

The V and J genes are TRBV5-1 and TRBJ2-5, with 8 nucleotides matching TRBD2. Judging by the DNA end, TRBJ2-7 fits better; the J call may be wrong. Looked up from germline, CDR1 is SGHRS and CDR2 is YFSETQ. The CDR3 length is 14 residues. CDR3 coding DNA: TGCGCCAGCAGCCCTAAGGGACTAGACGACGAGCAGTACTTC. Protein: CASSPKGLDDEQYF.

The chain recombines TRBV6-1 with TRBJ2-3; TRBD1 might be the D (5 bases). CDR1 and CDR2 (germline): MNHNS, SASEGT. V dropped 7 bases and J dropped 3 bases, with 17 bases sitting between them. This CDR3 region has 15 residues. In DNA, the CDR3 is TGTGCCAGCAATCCCTGGTGGGGCCGTACAGATACGCAGTATTTT. Translating it yields CASNPWWGRTDTQYF.

This chain connects TRBV25-1 to TRBJ2-7; 11 bases align to TRBD1. CDR3 length: 14 residues. V dropped 4 bases and J dropped 3; count of bases not matched to a gene: 2. The germline gives CDR1 MGHDK, CDR2 SYGVNS. CDR3 DNA: TGTGCCAGCAGTGCCGGGACAGGGGGCTACGAGCAGTACTTC. The encoded protein is CASSAGTGGYEQYF.

The chain combines TRBV28 with TRBJ1-4; D is undetermined. The CDR3 runs to 13 residues. V gave up 5 bases and J gave up 8 bases, with 12 bases separating them. Germline CDR1 reads MDHEN; CDR2 reads SYDVKM. The CDR3 sequence: CASSPPPKEKLFF. In DNA, the CDR3 is TGTGCCAGCAGTCCCCCCCCCAAAGAAAAACTGTTTTTT.

This clone showed up just a few times. V and J are TRBV6-4 and TRBJ2-5; 11 nucleotides align to TRBD2. CDR3 size: 14 residues. Losses at the gene ends were 9 bases for V and 5 bases for J; bases not matched to a gene: 8. Germline V gives CDR1 MRHNA, CDR2 SNTAGT. The CDR3 loop is CASPRVAGGETQYF. As DNA, the CDR3 is TGTGCCAGTCCTCGTGTAGCGGGGGGGGAGACCCAGTACTTC.

The chain recombines TRBV6-6 with TRBJ2-7; perhaps TRBD1 as D (6 bases). Trimming removed 4 bases from V and 0 bases from J, with 16 bases in between. Per the germline V gene, CDR1 is MNHNY and CDR2 is SVGAGI (reference sequence). The CDR3 is 16 residues long. The CDR3 DNA is TGTGCCAGCAGTTCACGGGACACTACGAGCTCCTACGAGCAGTACTTC. It is translated as CASSSRDTTSSYEQYF.

This chain links TRBV6-5 with TRBJ2-1; weak D call: TRBD2 (5 bases). Germline V gives CDR1 MNHEY, CDR2 SVGAGI. The V gene lost 5 bases and the J gene lost 8 bases, with 19 bases spanning the gap. The CDR3 length is 15 residues. The CDR3 reads CASSGGGSPSHEQFF. The CDR3 DNA is TGTGCCAGCAGTGGTGGAGGCTCCCCCTCGCATGAGCAGTTCTTC.

The CDR3 reads CASSLRVDRGAFF. The CDR3 region has the DNA TGTGCCAGCAGCTTGCGGGTGGACAGGGGCGCTTTCTTT. This rearrangement joins TRBV5-6 to TRBJ1-1; 9 bases map to TRBD1. CDR3 length equals 13 residues. Germline V gene lookup returns CDR1 SGHDT and CDR2 YYEEEE. V gave up 1 base and J gave up 11 bases; unmatched junction bases: 6.

V usage is TRBV6-6 and J usage is TRBJ2-7; the D is unclear. Trimming removed 5 bases at V and 4 bases at J, with 6 bases between. The CDR3 covers 11 residues. Germline lookup yields CDR1 MNHNY and CDR2 SVGAGI (reference sequence). In DNA, the CDR3 is TGTGCCAGCAGTCCCCAATACGAGCAGTACTTC. Protein sequence: CASSPQYEQYF.

The chain has TRBV5-1 and TRBJ2-3, with 8 bases matching TRBD1. The germline V gene encodes CDR1 SGHRS and CDR2 YFSETQ. The CDR3 length is 15 residues. The junction had 6 bases not matched to a gene; V was cut back by 3 bases and J by 3 bases. CDR3 coding DNA: TGCGCCAGCAGCTCGAACAGGGGGAAGACAGATACGCAGTATTTT. Translation gives CASSSNRGKTDTQYF.

The sample holds one count of this clone. This sequence joins TRBV10-3 and TRBJ1-5; D uncertain. The length of the CDR3 is 13 residues. The V gene lost 10 bases and the J gene lost 6 bases, with 16 bases spanning the gap. Germline CDR1 ENHRY, CDR2 SYGVKD. The CDR3: CATARESGQPQHF. The CDR3 DNA sequence: TGTGCCACCGCCCGAGAAAGTGGTCAGCCCCAGCATTTT.

This clone appeared a single time. The gene calls are TRBV5-6 and TRBJ1-2; 7 bases are shared with TRBD1. Germline CDR1 is SGHDT and CDR2 is YYEEEE. Trimming took 4 bases from V and 8 from J; bases not matched to a gene: 5. The CDR3 extends over 12 amino acids. The CDR3 DNA follows: TGTGCCAGCAGCGTGACAGGGCAAGGCTACACCTTC. This encodes CASSVTGQGYTF.

This chain joins TRBV5-4 and TRBJ2-7; D perhaps matches TRBD2 (6 bases). CDR3 length equals 13 residues. Germline-derived CDR1 and CDR2 are SGHNT and YYREEE (reference sequence). V was cut by 4 bases and J by 7 bases, with 15 bases left in between. CDR3 bases: TGTGCCAGCAGCATGCCGGGAGAACGAGAGCAGTACTTC. Translation gives CASSMPGEREQYF.